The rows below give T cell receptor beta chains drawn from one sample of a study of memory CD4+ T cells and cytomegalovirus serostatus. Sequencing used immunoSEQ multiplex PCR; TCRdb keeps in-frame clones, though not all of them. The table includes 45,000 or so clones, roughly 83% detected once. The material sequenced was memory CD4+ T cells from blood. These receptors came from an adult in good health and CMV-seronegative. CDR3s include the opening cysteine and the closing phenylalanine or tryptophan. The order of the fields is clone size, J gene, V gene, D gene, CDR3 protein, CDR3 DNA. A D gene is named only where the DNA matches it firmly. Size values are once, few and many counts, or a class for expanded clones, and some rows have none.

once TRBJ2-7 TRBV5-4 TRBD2 CASSLGAGVGYEQYF TGTGCCAGCAGCTTGGGGGCGGGAGTTGGGTACGAGCAGTACTTC
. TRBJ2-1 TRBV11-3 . CASSAGPPRYNEQFF TGTGCCAGCAGCGCGGGACCCCCCAGATACAATGAGCAGTTCTTC
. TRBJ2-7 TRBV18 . CASSLGTGSSYEQYF TGTGCCAGCTCACTGGGGACGGGGAGCTCCTACGAGCAGTACTTC
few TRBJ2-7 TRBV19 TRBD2 CASSIGLAGAYEQYF TGTGCCAGTAGCATCGGACTAGCGGGGGCCTACGAGCAGTACTTC
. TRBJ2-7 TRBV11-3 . CASSLDRTPGEQYF TGTGCCAGCAGCTTAGATCGGACCCCTGGCGAGCAGTACTTC
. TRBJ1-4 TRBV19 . CASTMGGATNEKLFF TGTGCCAGTACGATGGGGGGTGCAACTAATGAAAAACTGTTTTTT
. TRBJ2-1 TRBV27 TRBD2 CASSLEGSGTKYNEQFF TGTGCCAGCAGCCTAGAGGGGTCGGGGACTAAATACAATGAGCAGTTCTTC
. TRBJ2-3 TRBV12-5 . CASGFGGRTDTQYF TGTGCTAGTGGTTTTGGCGGTCGCACAGATACGCAGTATTTT
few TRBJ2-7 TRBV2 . CASSEGPSREQYF TGTGCCAGCAGTGAAGGACCCTCGAGGGAGCAGTACTTC
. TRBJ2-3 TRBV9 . CASSVQASSTDTQYF TGTGCCAGCAGCGTGCAGGCATCCAGCACAGATACGCAGTATTTT
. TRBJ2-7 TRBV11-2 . CASSLGGWDEQYF TGTGCCAGCAGCTTAGGCGGGTGGGACGAGCAGTACTTC
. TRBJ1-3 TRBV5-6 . CASSLGSGGGNTIYF TGTGCCAGCAGCTTGGGGTCCGGGGGCGGAAACACCATATATTTT
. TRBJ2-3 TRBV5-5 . CASSLAAISAYTDTQYF TGTGCCAGCAGCTTGGCCGCGATTAGCGCATACACAGATACGCAGTATTTT
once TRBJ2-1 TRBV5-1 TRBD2 CATTSAGLAGVASSYNEQFF TGCGCCACCACTTCAGCAGGACTAGCGGGAGTTGCAAGCTCCTACAATGAGCAGTTCTTC
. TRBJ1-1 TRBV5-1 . CASSFDGRGTEAFF TGCGCCAGCAGCTTCGATGGGAGGGGTACTGAAGCTTTCTTT
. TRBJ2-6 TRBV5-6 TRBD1 CASSRWTGSSGANVLTF TGTGCCAGCAGCCGATGGACAGGATCCTCTGGGGCCAACGTCCTGACTTTC
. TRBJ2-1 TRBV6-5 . CASSYRGLGGEQFF TGTGCCAGCAGTTACCGGGGCCTAGGCGGGGAGCAGTTCTTC
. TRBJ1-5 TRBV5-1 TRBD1 CASNKDRENQPQHF TGCGCCAGCAATAAGGACAGGGAAAATCAGCCCCAGCATTTT
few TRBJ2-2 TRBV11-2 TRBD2 CASSLAGGRRIDTGELFF TGTGCCAGCAGCCTAGCGGGAGGCAGACGAATAGACACCGGGGAGCTGTTTTTT
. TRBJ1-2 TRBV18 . CASSPTDSYGYTF TGTGCCAGCTCACCCACAGATTCCTATGGCTACACCTTC
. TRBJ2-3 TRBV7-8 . CASSLGLGSSTDTQYF TGTGCCAGCAGCTTAGGACTGGGGTCTAGCACAGATACGCAGTATTTT
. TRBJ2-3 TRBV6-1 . CASTYLPTDTQYF TGTGCCAGCACCTACCTCCCCACAGATACGCAGTATTTT
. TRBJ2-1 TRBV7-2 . CASSFGGNNEQFF TGTGCCAGCAGCTTCGGCGGGAACAATGAGCAGTTCTTC
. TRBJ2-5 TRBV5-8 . CASTPGRAGQETQYF TGTGCCAGCACCCCCGGTCGGGCCGGCCAAGAGACCCAGTACTTC
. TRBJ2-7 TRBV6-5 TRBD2 CASSSGLAGNLYEQYF TGTGCCAGCAGTTCCGGACTAGCGGGGAACTTATACGAGCAGTACTTC
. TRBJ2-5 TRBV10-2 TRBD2 CATGGSLETQYF TGCGCCACCGGGGGGAGTTTAGAGACCCAGTACTTC
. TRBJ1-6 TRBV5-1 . CASSLSGRARDSPLHF TGCGCCAGCAGCTTATCCGGTCGGGCCAGGGATTCACCCCTCCACTTT
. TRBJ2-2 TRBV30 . CAWTKNTGELFF TGTGCCTGGACAAAGAACACCGGGGAGCTGTTTTTT
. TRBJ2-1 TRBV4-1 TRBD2 CASSQELAGVYNEQFF TGCGCCAGCAGCCAAGAACTAGCGGGAGTCTACAATGAGCAGTTCTTC
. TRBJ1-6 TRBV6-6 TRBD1 CASRARQGRNSPLHF TGTGCCAGCAGAGCCCGACAGGGGCGCAATTCACCCCTCCACTTT
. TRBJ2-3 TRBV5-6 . CASSLPGPGTDTQYF TGTGCCAGCAGCTTGCCGGGACCCGGCACAGATACGCAGTATTTT
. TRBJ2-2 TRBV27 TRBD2 CASSISSGRSTGELFF TGTGCCAGCAGTATCAGCAGCGGGAGGTCCACCGGGGAGCTGTTTTTT
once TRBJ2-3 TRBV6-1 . CASSEARGLRTDTQYF TGTGCCAGCAGTGAAGCAAGGGGACTTCGCACAGATACGCAGTATTTT
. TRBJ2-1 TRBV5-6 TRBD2 CASSMTSGDYNEQFF TGTGCCAGCAGCATGACTAGCGGGGATTACAATGAGCAGTTCTTC
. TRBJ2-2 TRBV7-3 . CASSLTRDTGELFF TGTGCCAGCAGCTTAACGAGGGACACCGGGGAGCTGTTTTTT
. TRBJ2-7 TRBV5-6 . CASSRTVDEQYF TGTGCCAGCAGCAGGACGGTGGACGAGCAGTACTTC
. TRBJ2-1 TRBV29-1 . CSVVVGSSYNEQFF TGCAGCGTTGTGGTGGGTAGCTCCTACAATGAGCAGTTCTTC
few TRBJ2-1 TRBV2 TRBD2 CASSPGLAGYNEQFF TGTGCCAGCAGTCCAGGACTAGCGGGATACAATGAGCAGTTCTTC
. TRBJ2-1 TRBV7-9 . CASSPPPRADSYNEQFF TGTGCCAGCAGCCCTCCCCCCCGGGCGGACTCCTACAATGAGCAGTTCTTC
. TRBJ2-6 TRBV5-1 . CASSLLISGANVLTF TGCGCCAGCAGCTTGTTAATATCTGGGGCCAACGTCCTGACTTTC
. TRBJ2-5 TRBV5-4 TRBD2 CASTIAGRGETQYF TGTGCCAGCACAATAGCGGGGAGGGGAGAGACCCAGTACTTC
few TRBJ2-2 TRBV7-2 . CASSLRDGELFF TGTGCCAGCAGCCTCAGGGACGGGGAGCTGTTTTTT